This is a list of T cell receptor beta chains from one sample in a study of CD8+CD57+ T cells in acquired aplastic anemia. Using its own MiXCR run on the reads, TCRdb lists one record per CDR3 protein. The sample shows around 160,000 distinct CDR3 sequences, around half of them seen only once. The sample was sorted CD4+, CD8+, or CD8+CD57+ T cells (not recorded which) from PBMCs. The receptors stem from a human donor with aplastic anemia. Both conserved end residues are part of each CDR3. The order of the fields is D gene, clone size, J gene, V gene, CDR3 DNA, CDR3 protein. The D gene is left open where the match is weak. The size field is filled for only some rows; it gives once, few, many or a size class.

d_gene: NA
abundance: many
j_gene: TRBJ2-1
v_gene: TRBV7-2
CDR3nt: TGTGCCAGCAGCCTCCCCCCCGGTGAGCAGTTCTTC
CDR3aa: CASSLPPGEQFF

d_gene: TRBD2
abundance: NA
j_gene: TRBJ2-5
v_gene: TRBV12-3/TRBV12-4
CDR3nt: TGTGCCGTCGGAGCTAGCGGTCCGGAGACCCAGTACTTC
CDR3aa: CAVGASGPETQYF

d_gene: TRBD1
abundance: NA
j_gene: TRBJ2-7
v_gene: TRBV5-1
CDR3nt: TGCGCCAGCAGCTGGACAGGGTACGAGCAGTACTTC
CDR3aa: CASSWTGYEQYF

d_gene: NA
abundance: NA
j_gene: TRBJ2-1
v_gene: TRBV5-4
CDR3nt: TGTGCCAGCAGCTTGGGGCCCGCCCCGAGGGCGGACAATGAGCAGTTCTTC
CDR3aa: CASSLGPAPRADNEQFF

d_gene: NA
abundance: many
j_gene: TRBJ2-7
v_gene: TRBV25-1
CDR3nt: TGTGCCAGCAGTAACAGGGTCTCTTCCGAGCAGTACTTC
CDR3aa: CASSNRVSSEQYF

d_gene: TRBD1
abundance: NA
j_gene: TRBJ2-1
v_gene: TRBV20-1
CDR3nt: TGCAGTGCCCGCCCTGGACAGGACTACAATGAGCAGTTCTTC
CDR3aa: CSARPGQDYNEQFF

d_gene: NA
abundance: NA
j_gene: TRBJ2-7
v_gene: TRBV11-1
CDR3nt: TGTGCCAGCAGCAACAGTCGCTCCTACGAGCAGTACTTC
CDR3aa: CASSNSRSYEQYF

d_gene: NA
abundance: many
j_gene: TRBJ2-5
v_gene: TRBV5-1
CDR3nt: TGCGCCAGCAGCATAAACAGAGTCCAAGAGACCCAGTACTTC
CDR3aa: CASSINRVQETQYF

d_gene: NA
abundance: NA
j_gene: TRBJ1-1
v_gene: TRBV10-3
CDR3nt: TGTGCCATCAGTGAGTTTTCAGGGGATAGAGCTTTCTTT
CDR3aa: CAISEFSGDRAFF

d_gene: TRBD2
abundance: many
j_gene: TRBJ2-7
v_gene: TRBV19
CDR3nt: TGTGCCAGTGTCAGCGGGAGCCGGCCGTGGGAGCAGTACTTC
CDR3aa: CASVSGSRPWEQYF

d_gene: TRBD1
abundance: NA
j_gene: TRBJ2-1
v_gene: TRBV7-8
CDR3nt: TGTGCCAGCAGCCAGGGACAGGCGTACAATGAGCAGTTCTTC
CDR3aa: CASSQGQAYNEQFF

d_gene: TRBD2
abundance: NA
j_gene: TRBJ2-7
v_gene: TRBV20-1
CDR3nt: TGCAGTGCTCATCTGACTAGCGGGCCATACGAGCAGTACTTC
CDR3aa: CSAHLTSGPYEQYF

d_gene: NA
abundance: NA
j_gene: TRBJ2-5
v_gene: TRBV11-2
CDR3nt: TGTGCCAGCAGCTCTGGGGGGGGGCCGTCAGAGACCCAGTACTTC
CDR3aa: CASSSGGGPSETQYF

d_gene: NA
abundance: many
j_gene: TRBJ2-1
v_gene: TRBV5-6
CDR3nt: TGTGCCAGCAGCTTCGTCTACAATGAGCAGTTCTTC
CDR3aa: CASSFVYNEQFF

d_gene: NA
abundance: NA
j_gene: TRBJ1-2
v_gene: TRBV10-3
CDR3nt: TGTGCCATCAGTGACGACTCCGGACCGGACTTTAACTATGGCTACACCTTC
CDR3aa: CAISDDSGPDFNYGYTF

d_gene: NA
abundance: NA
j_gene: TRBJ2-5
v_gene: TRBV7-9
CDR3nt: TGTGCCAGCTTAAACCCCCGGGAGACCCAGTACTTC
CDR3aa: CASLNPRETQYF

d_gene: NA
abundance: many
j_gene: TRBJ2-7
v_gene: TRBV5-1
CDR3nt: TGCGCCAGCAGCCCGGGTACGTCTACCGGGGCCTACGAGCAGTACTTC
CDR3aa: CASSPGTSTGAYEQYF

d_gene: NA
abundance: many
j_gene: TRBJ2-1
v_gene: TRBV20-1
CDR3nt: TGCAGTGCTCTTCAGCGTCTCTCCTACAATGAGCAGTTCTTC
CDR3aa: CSALQRLSYNEQFF

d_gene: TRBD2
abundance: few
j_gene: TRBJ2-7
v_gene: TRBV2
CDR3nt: TGTGCCAGCAGTGAGGGCGGGAGGTCCTACGAGCAGTACTTC
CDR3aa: CASSEGGRSYEQYF

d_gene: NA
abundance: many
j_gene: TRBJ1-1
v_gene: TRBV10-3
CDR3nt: TGTGCCATCAGTGAGGCAGGGGCTGACACTGAAGCTTTCTTT
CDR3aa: CAISEAGADTEAFF